Here is one T cell receptor (beta chain) with its context. This sample was included in a study of blood T cell repertoires in COVID-19. Study-level information: PBMCs, B-cell-depleted T cells, or T cells were the source of the cDNA or gDNA that made up the material.

In the authors' methods: Estimates of nucleated cell counts were drawn from the amplification of reference gene primers. Measured with immunoSEQ multiplex PCR; TCRdb has only the in-frame clones, and not every one. That table gives V, J and clone size, and the DNA gave D and trimming. The sample yields roughly 340,000 clones, under 95% seen once. This CDR3 has 14 residues. Looked up from germline, CDR1 is SGHNT and CDR2 is YYREEE (reference sequence). Between the trimmed V and J ends, which lost 1 base and 5 bases, there was a span of 12 bases. The sequence was collected from a woman aged 18-29 years who had recovered from COVID-19. The genes are TRBV5-4 and TRBJ1-1, with D possibly being TRBD1 (5 bases). The sample taken for sequencing was peripheral blood. The CDR3: CASSLWGGGTEAFF. DNA of the CDR3: TGTGCCAGCAGCTTGTGGGGGGGAGGAACTGAAGCTTTCTTT. Filled out from reference TRBV5-4 and TRBJ1-1, the complete variable domain reads ETGVTQSPTHLIKTRGQQVTLRCSSQSGHNTVSWYQQALGQGPQFIFQYYREEENGRGNFPPRFSGLQFPNYSSELNVNALELDDSALYLCASSLWGGGTEAFFGQGTRLTVV.